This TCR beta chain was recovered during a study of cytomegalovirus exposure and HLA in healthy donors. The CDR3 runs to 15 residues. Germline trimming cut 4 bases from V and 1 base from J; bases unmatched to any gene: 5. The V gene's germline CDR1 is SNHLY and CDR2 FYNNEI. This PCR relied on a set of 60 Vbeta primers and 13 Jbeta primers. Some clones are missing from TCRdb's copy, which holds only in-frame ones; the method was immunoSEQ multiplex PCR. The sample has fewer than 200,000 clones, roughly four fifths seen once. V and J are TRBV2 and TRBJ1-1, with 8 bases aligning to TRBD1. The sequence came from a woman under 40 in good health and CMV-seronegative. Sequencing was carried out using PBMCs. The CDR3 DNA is TGTGCCAGCAGTGTCCATGGACAGGGGAACACTGAAGCTTTCTTT. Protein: CASSVHGQGNTEAFF.